The 6 T cell receptor beta chains in this list originate from one sample, sequenced in a study of HIV-infected patients and healthy controls. Reverse transcription used roughly 450 ng RNA and constant-region primers for alpha and beta. Alpha and beta chain libraries were made separately by chain-specific third strand synthesis with multiplexing indices. TCRdb redid the calling of the 5' RACE reads with MiXCR, one entry per CDR3 protein. The sample shows 18,000 or so distinct CDR3 sequences, 10% to 15% of them seen only once. No cell fractionation was done, so the repertoire covers all unsorted peripheral blood T cells. Sequences were obtained from blood. The receptors here all came from an adult in good health.

The chain carries TRBV10-3 and TRBJ1-2, with D possibly TRBD1 on 6 matching bases. Trimming shortened V by 7 bases and J by 4 bases, and 19 bases separated the two germline ends. The CDR3 totals 15 residues. CDR1 ENHRY and CDR2 SYGVKD come from the germline V gene. The CDR3 loop reads CAITWAGQYSYGYTF. In nucleotides, the CDR3 is TGTGCCATCACCTGGGCTGGACAGTATAGCTATGGCTACACCTTC.

This clonotype was seen many times. This chain links TRBV6-1 with TRBJ1-5; D unclear. Germline CDR1 is MNHNS and CDR2 is SASEGT. This CDR3 region has 17 residues. Trimming stripped 6 bases from V and 1 base from J, with 19 bases between. CDR3 DNA: TGTGCCAGCAGCGTCTTAGGAGGCTCTGGGAGCAATCAGCCCCAGCATTTT. Its translation: CASSVLGGSGSNQPQHF.

V gene TRBV19 combines with J gene TRBJ1-5; D perhaps matches TRBD1 (6 bases). CDR1 is LNHDA, CDR2 SQIVND, per germline (reference sequence). V gave up 9 bases and J gave up 11 bases, with 17 bases separating them. This CDR3 contains 12 residues. CDR3 nucleotides: TGTGCCAGCTCAAAAATGACAGGAACCCAGCATTTT. Translating it yields CASSKMTGTQHF.

At least ten counts were recorded for this clonotype. This rearrangement joins TRBV5-1 to TRBJ1-1; no firm D call. Germline V gene data show CDR1 as SGHRS and CDR2 as YFSETQ. Between the trimmed V and J ends, which lost 4 bases and 2 bases, there was a span of 9 bases. The CDR3 is 13 residues long. The CDR3 here is CASSSTVNTEAFF. The CDR3 DNA sequence: TGCGCCAGCAGCAGTACAGTTAACACTGAAGCTTTCTTT.

In its sample, this clonotype was seen a few times. The V and J genes are TRBV20-1 and TRBJ2-5, with 9 bases matching TRBD2. The V gene end was trimmed by 0 bases and the J gene end by 7 bases; junction bases not matched to a gene: 15. The CDR3 is 17 amino acids. The V gene's germline CDR1 is DFQATT and CDR2 SNEGSKA (reference sequence). CDR3 coding DNA: TGCAGTGCTAGAGATCGGGGTAGCGGGGGCCGTGGAGTGACCCAGTACTTC. It translates to CSARDRGSGGRGVTQYF.

This clonotype was observed many times. The chain links TRBV12-3 or TRBV12-4 to TRBJ1-2; D remains ambiguous. CDR3 length equals 12 residues. Trimming pared 2 bases from V and 6 bases from J, leaving 7 bases between. CDR3 DNA sequence: TGTGCCAGCAGTTTAACCGTGAATGGCTACACCTTC. Protein sequence: CASSLTVNGYTF.